The 18 T cell receptor beta chains below were found in one sample sequenced in a study of cytomegalovirus exposure and HLA in healthy donors. Primers: 60 Vbeta forward and 13 Jbeta reverse. The assay was immunoSEQ multiplex PCR, and TCRdb's table has in-frame clones only and misses some. This table holds about 120,000 clones, 81% found once. Sequencing used PBMCs. These receptor sequences come from a man between 18 and 29 years old in good health and CMV-seronegative.

The chain joins TRBV7-2 to TRBJ2-6, with D unresolved. V lost 1 base to trimming and J lost 3 bases, with 4 bases between them. CDR3 length: 14 residues. Germline V lookup: CDR1 SGHTA, CDR2 FQGNSA. Here the CDR3 reads CASSLVLGANVLTF. The CDR3 DNA sequence: TGTGCCAGCAGCTTAGTACTTGGGGCCAACGTCCTGACTTTC.

J is TRBJ2-5 and V is TRBV11-2; 14 bases agree with TRBD2. This CDR3 comprises 16 residues. Germline V gene data show CDR1 as SGHAT and CDR2 as FQNNGV. The V segment lost 4 bases and the J segment 4 bases; nucleotides outside the gene matches: 5. CDR3 DNA: TGTGCCAGCAGCTGGGGACTAGCGGGAGAGCGAGAGACCCAGTACTTC. This translates into CASSWGLAGERETQYF.

The chain is built from TRBV5-1 and TRBJ1-1, with no clear D. Germline CDR1 SGHRS, CDR2 YFSETQ. V gave up 1 base and J gave up 8 bases, with 12 bases separating them. CDR3 length: 13 amino acids. The CDR3 spells CASSLFPPREAFF. The DNA of the CDR3 is TGCGCCAGCAGCTTGTTTCCGCCTAGGGAAGCTTTCTTT.

This clone was detected a few times. The chain joins TRBV10-3 to TRBJ2-7; 12 bases map to TRBD1. Germline CDR1 ENHRY, CDR2 SYGVKD. V trimming: 4 bases; J trimming: 7 bases; junction bases outside the gene matches: 17. This CDR3 comprises 18 residues. DNA of the CDR3: TGTGCCATCAGTGTGGGAGGGGGGACAGGGGGCATGACGGGGGAGCAGTACTTC. This codes for CAISVGGGTGGMTGEQYF.

In its sample, this clone was seen once. J is TRBJ2-2 and V is TRBV19; the match to TRBD2 covers 7 bases. The V gene's germline CDR1 is LNHDA and CDR2 SQIVND (reference sequence). Unmatched junction bases numbered 6, after V lost 5 bases and J lost 0 bases. There are 16 residues in the CDR3. The DNA of the CDR3 is TGTGCCAGTAGTGACCCCGGGGGGTCGAACACCGGGGAGCTGTTTTTT. Its protein is CASSDPGGSNTGELFF.

The J gene is TRBJ1-5, the V gene TRBV13; maybe TRBD1 (6 bases). The germline V and J ends were trimmed by 7 bases and 0 bases, with 10 bases remaining between them. Germline-derived CDR1 and CDR2 are PRHDT and FYEKMQ (reference sequence). CDR3 length: 14 residues. In nucleotides, the CDR3 is TGTGCCAGCACCAGCAGGGGTAGCAATCAGCCCCAGCATTTT. As protein: CASTSRGSNQPQHF. The complete variable domain, with remaining parts taken from reference TRBV13 and TRBJ1-5, reads AAGVIQSPRHLIKEKRETATLKCYPIPRHDTVYWYQQGPGQDPQFLISFYEKMQSDKGSIPDRFSAQQFSDYHSELNMSSLELGDSALYFCASTSRGSNQPQHFGDGTRLSIL.

The chain is built from TRBV7-2 and TRBJ2-7; TRBD2 agrees at 8 bases. The CDR3 runs to 15 residues. Germline trimming cut 7 bases from V and 4 bases from J; bases unmatched to any gene: 12. Looked up from germline, CDR1 is SGHTA and CDR2 is FQGNSA. The chain's CDR3 is CASNYPDSGVYEQYF. The CDR3 nucleotides read TGTGCCAGCAACTACCCCGATAGCGGGGTGTACGAGCAGTACTTC.

The chain joins TRBV6-5 to TRBJ2-7, with D perhaps TRBD2 (6 bases). V was cut by 5 bases and J by 3 bases, with 11 bases left in between. CDR1 is MNHEY and CDR2 is SVGAGI in the germline V gene. The CDR3 sequence is 13 residues long. The CDR3 DNA follows: TGTGCCAGCAGTGATCCCGGGAGCTACGAGCAGTACTTC. Its translation is CASSDPGSYEQYF.

The chain links TRBV19 to TRBJ2-1; D might be TRBD2 (6 bases). V lost 3 bases and J 10 bases, leaving 13 bases between the germline ends. This CDR3 has 13 amino acids. Germline V gives CDR1 LNHDA, CDR2 SQIVND (reference sequence). The CDR3 bases are TGTGCCAGTAGTATTCTCGGGGGTAGCGAGCAGTTCTTC. This codes for CASSILGGSEQFF.

The genes are TRBV19 and TRBJ2-1, with D possibly being TRBD1 (6 bases). Trimming removed 9 bases at V and 0 bases at J, with 15 bases between. Germline assignment: CDR1 LNHDA and CDR2 SQIVND (reference sequence). This CDR3 has 15 residues. CDR3 amino acids: CASTDRWDSYNEQFF. The CDR3 bases are TGTGCCAGCACGGACAGATGGGACTCCTACAATGAGCAGTTCTTC. Complete variable domain (other parts from reference TRBV19 and TRBJ2-1): DGGITQSPKYLFRKEGQNVTLSCEQNLNHDAMYWYRQDPGQGLRLIYYSQIVNDFQKGDIAEGYSVSREKKESFPLTVTSAQKNPTAFYLCASTDRWDSYNEQFFGPGTRLTVL.

This rearrangement joins TRBV25-1 to TRBJ2-2, with TRBD2 as a possible D gene (6 bases). The CDR3 extends over 12 amino acids. The germline V gene encodes CDR1 MGHDK and CDR2 SYGVNS. V was shortened by 4 bases and J by 8 bases, with 8 bases between the two germline ends. The CDR3 sequence: CASSAGVGELFF. The CDR3, as DNA: TGTGCCAGCAGTGCGGGGGTTGGGGAGCTGTTTTTT.

This sequence joins TRBV6-5 and TRBJ2-1, with 11 bases identical to TRBD2. Trimming at V came to 0 bases and at J to 9 bases, leaving 7 bases not matched to a gene. The CDR3 sequence is 16 residues long. Germline-derived CDR1 and CDR2 are MNHEY and SVGAGI. CDR3 nucleotide sequence: TGTGCCAGCAGTTACTCAATCCTAGCGGGGGGCGGTGAGCAGTTCTTC. This codes for CASSYSILAGGGEQFF.

The chain uses TRBV10-3 and TRBJ2-5; possibly TRBD1 for D (6 bases). TRBJ2-7 matches the DNA end more closely, so the J call is doubtful. This CDR3 is 13 amino acids long. CDR1 and CDR2 from the germline V gene are ENHRY and SYGVKD. CDR3 nucleotide sequence: TGTGCCATCAGTGACACAGGGTCCTACGAGCAGTACTTC. It is translated as CAISDTGSYEQYF.

The chain is built from TRBV5-4 and TRBJ2-5, with 13 bases aligning to TRBD2. The germline gives CDR1 SGHNT, CDR2 YYREEE (reference sequence). With 2 bases clipped from V and 5 bases from J, the junction kept 3 bases outside the gene matches. The CDR3 spans 15 residues. In nucleotides, the CDR3 is TGTGCCAGCAGCTTCGGACTAGCGGGGGTTGAGACCCAGTACTTC. Translated: CASSFGLAGVETQYF.

The J gene is TRBJ1-5, the V gene TRBV7-9, with 8 bases aligning to TRBD1. Germline CDR1 reads SEHNR; CDR2 reads FQNEAQ (reference sequence). The CDR3 sequence is 13 residues long. V lost 5 bases to trimming and J lost 9 bases; unmatched junction nucleotides: 6. The CDR3 reads CASSGQGFAPQHF. The CDR3 DNA reads as TGTGCCAGCAGCGGACAGGGTTTCGCGCCCCAGCATTTT.

This clone was observed a few times. V is TRBV9 and J is TRBJ2-1, with 8 positions matching TRBD1. V dropped 4 bases and J dropped 9; count of bases not matched to a gene: 6. CDR1 and CDR2 from the germline V gene are SGDLS and YYNGEE. The CDR3 spans 13 residues. The CDR3 loop reads CASSPDRGGEQFF. As DNA, the CDR3 is TGTGCCAGCAGCCCAGACAGGGGTGGTGAGCAGTTCTTC. Together with reference TRBV9 and TRBJ2-1, the CDR3 gives the full variable domain: DSGVTQTPKHLITATGQRVTLRCSPRSGDLSVYWYQQSLDQGLQFLIQYYNGEERAKGNILERFSAQQFPDLHSELNLSSLELGDSALYFCASSPDRGGEQFFGPGTRLTVL.

The genes are TRBV2 and TRBJ1-1; 10 bases are a match to TRBD1. V dropped 6 bases and J dropped 6; count of bases not matched to a gene: 4. Germline CDR1 and CDR2: SNHLY and FYNNEI. This CDR3 spans 13 amino acids. The CDR3 protein is CASRDRGRAEAFF. Written as DNA, the CDR3 is TGTGCCAGCAGGGACAGGGGGAGGGCTGAAGCTTTCTTT. Combining the CDR3 with reference TRBV2 and TRBJ1-1 gives the whole variable domain EPEVTQTPSHQVTQMGQEVILRCVPISNHLYFYWYRQILGQKVEFLVSFYNNEISEKSEIFDDQFSVERPDGSNFTLKIRSTKLEDSAMYFCASRDRGRAEAFFGQGTRLTVV.

This clone came up once. V and J are TRBV7-2 and TRBJ2-2, with D tentatively TRBD2 (5 bases). The CDR3 covers 15 residues. Trimming cost V 4 bases and J 4 bases, with 13 bases left between them. Germline CDR1 is SGHTA and CDR2 is FQGNSA. The CDR3 DNA reads as TGTGCCAGCAGCTCGCAGACTACGGTCACCGGGGAGCTGTTTTTT. Protein sequence: CASSSQTTVTGELFF.